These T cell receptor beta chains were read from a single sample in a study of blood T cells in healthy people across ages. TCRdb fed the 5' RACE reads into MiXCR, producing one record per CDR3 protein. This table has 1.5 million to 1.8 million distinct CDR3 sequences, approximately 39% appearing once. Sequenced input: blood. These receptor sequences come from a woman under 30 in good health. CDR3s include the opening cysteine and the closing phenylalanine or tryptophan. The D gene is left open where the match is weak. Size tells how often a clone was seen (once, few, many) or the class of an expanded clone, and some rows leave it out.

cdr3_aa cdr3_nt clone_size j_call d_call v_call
CATSRKAEVSYNEQFF TGTGCCACCAGCAGAAAAGCGGAAGTATCCTACAATGAGCAGTTCTTC . TRBJ2-1 . TRBV15
CAISDSIAKNIQYF TGTGCCATCAGTGACTCGATTGCCAAAAACATTCAGTACTTC . TRBJ2-4 . TRBV10-3
CASSPSRGSANYGYTF TGTGCCAGCAGTCCCTCCCGGGGGTCCGCTAACTATGGCTACACCTTC . TRBJ1-2 . TRBV12-3/TRBV12-4
CASSQVAEQGEKLFF TGCGCCAGCAGCCAAGTGGCGGAACAGGGCGAAAAACTGTTTTTT . TRBJ1-4 . TRBV4-1
CASSHYTSLVSASEQYF TGTGCCAGCAGCCATTATACGTCACTAGTGAGCGCCTCCGAGCAGTACTTC . TRBJ2-7 . TRBV7-8
CASSQDRQDTQYF TGCGCCAGCAGCCAAGATCGCCAAGATACGCAGTATTTT once TRBJ2-3 . TRBV4-3
CASSLFDSLQETQYF TGTGCCAGCAGCTTGTTCGACAGTTTACAAGAGACCCAGTACTTC . TRBJ2-5 . TRBV7-9
CASSQDRRDTDTQYF TGCGCCAGCAGCCAAGACCGGCGGGACACAGATACGCAGTATTTT few TRBJ2-3 . TRBV4-3
CASSHFGQADTEAFF TGTGCCAGCAGCCATTTTGGCCAGGCGGACACTGAAGCTTTCTTT once TRBJ1-1 . TRBV14
CASSSQSTNEKLFF TGTGCCAGCAGTTCACAGTCAACTAATGAAAAACTGTTTTTT . TRBJ1-4 . TRBV12-3/TRBV12-4
CASSPRYLRTDTQYF TGTGCCAGCAGCCCGCGCTATCTTCGCACAGATACGCAGTATTTT . TRBJ2-3 . TRBV7-6
CASSRLNQPQHF TGTGCCAGCAGTCGGCTTAATCAGCCCCAGCATTTT many TRBJ1-5 . TRBV6-1
CASSFLPGLAASSYNEQFF TGTGCCAGCAGCTTTTTACCGGGACTAGCGGCCAGCTCCTACAATGAGCAGTTCTTC . TRBJ2-1 TRBD2 TRBV7-8
CAWTTGGAEAFF TGTGCCTGGACCACAGGGGGGGCTGAAGCTTTCTTT few TRBJ1-1 TRBD1 TRBV30
CASLSPLAGVHEQYF TGTGCCAGCCTGTCTCCTCTAGCGGGAGTCCACGAGCAGTACTTC . TRBJ2-7 . TRBV21-1